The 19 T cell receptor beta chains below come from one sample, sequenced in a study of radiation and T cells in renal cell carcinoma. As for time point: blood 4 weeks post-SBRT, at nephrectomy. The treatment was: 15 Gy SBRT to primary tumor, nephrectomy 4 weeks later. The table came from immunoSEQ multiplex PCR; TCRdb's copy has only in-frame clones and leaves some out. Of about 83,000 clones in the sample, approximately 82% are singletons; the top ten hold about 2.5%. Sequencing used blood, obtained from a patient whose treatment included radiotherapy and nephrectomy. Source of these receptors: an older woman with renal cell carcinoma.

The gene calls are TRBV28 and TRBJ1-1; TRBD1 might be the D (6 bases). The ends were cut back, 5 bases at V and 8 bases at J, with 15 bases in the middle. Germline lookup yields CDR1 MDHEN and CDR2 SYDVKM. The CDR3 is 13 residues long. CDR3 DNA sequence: TGTGCCAGCAGTCTCGAACCCGGGACAGAAGCTTTCTTT. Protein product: CASSLEPGTEAFF.

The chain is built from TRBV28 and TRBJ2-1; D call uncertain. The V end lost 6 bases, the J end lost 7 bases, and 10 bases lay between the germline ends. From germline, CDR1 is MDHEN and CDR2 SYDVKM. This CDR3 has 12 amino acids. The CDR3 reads CASSLRMNEQFF. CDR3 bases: TGTGCCAGCAGCCTTAGGATGAATGAGCAGTTCTTC. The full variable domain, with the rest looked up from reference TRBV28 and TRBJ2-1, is DVKVTQSSRYLVKRTGEKVFLECVQDMDHENMFWYRQDPGLGLRLIYFSYDVKMKEKGDIPEGYSVSREKKERFSLILESASTNQTSMYLCASSLRMNEQFFGPGTRLTVL.

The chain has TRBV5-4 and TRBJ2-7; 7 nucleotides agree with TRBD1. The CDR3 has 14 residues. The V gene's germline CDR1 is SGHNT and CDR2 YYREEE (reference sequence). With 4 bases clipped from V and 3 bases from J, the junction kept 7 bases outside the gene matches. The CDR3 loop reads CASSRQGSGYEQYF. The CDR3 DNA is TGTGCCAGCAGCCGACAGGGCTCGGGCTACGAGCAGTACTTC. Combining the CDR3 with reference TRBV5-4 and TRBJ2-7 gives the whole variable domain ETGVTQSPTHLIKTRGQQVTLRCSSQSGHNTVSWYQQALGQGPQFIFQYYREEENGRGNFPPRFSGLQFPNYSSELNVNALELDDSALYLCASSRQGSGYEQYFGPGTRLTVT.

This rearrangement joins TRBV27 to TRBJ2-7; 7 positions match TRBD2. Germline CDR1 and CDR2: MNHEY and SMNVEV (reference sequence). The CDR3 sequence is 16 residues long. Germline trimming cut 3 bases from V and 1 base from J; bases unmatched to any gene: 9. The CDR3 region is CASSFHRTRPSYEQYF. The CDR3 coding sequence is TGTGCCAGCAGTTTTCATAGGACTAGGCCGTCCTACGAGCAGTACTTC.

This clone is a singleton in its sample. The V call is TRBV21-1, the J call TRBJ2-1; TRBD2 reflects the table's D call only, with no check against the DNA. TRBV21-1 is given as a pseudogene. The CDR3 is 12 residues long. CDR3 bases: TGTGCCAGCAGCCGAGTGTCCGGACTAACCTTCTTC. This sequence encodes CASSRVSGLTFF.

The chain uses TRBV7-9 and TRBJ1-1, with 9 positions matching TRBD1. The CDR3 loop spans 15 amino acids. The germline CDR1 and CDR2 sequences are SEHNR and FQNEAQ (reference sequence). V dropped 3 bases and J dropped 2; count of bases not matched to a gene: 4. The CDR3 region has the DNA TGTGCCAGCAGCTTTTGGACAGGGGCCAACACTGAAGCTTTCTTT. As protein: CASSFWTGANTEAFF.

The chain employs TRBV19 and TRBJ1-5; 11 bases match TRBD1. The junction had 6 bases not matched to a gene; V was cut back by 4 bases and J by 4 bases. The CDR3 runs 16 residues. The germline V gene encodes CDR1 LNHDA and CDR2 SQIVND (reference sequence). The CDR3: CASSTTDRGLNQPQHF. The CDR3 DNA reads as TGTGCCAGTAGTACGACGGACAGGGGGCTAAATCAGCCCCAGCATTTT. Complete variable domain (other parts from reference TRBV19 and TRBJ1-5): DGGITQSPKYLFRKEGQNVTLSCEQNLNHDAMYWYRQDPGQGLRLIYYSQIVNDFQKGDIAEGYSVSREKKESFPLTVTSAQKNPTAFYLCASSTTDRGLNQPQHFGDGTRLSIL.

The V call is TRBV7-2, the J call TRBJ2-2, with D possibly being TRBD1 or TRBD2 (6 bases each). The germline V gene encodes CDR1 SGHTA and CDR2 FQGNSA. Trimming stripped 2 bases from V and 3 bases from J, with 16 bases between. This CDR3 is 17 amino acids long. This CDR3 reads CASSLITGAGYTGELFF. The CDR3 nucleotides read TGTGCCAGCAGCTTAATAACGGGGGCAGGGTACACCGGGGAGCTGTTTTTT.

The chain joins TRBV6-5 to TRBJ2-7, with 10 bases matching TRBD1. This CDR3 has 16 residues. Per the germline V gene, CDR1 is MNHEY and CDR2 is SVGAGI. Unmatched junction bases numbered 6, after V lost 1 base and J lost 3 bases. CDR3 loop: CASSYWHRTGGYEQYF. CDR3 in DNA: TGTGCCAGCAGTTACTGGCATAGGACAGGGGGCTACGAGCAGTACTTC.

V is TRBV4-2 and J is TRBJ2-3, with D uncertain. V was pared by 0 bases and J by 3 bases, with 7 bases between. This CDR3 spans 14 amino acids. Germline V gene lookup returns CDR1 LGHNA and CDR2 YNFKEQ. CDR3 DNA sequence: TGTGCCAGCAGCCAAGATGGCAGAACAGATACGCAGTATTTT. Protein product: CASSQDGRTDTQYF.

CDR3 protein: CASRGPNEKLFF. DNA of the CDR3: TGTGCCAGCAGGGGACCGAATGAAAAACTGTTTTTT. The chain has TRBV6-6 and TRBJ1-4, with D perhaps TRBD1 (5 bases). The CDR3 contains 12 residues. Germline CDR1 and CDR2: MNHNY and SVGAGI (reference sequence). Trimming took off 6 bases at V and 5 bases at J, with 7 bases between the two ends.

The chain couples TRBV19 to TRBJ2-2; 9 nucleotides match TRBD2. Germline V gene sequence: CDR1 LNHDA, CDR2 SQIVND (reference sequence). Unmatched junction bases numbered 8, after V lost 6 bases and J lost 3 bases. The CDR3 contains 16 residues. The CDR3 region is CASRSSSGDHTGELFF. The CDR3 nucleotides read TGTGCCAGTAGATCCTCTAGCGGGGATCACACCGGGGAGCTGTTTTTT.

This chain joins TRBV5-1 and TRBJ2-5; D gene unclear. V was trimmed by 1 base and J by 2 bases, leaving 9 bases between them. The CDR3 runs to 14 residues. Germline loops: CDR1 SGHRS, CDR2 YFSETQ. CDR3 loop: CASSLRIDQETQYF. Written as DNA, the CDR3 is TGCGCCAGCAGCTTGCGTATCGATCAAGAGACCCAGTACTTC.

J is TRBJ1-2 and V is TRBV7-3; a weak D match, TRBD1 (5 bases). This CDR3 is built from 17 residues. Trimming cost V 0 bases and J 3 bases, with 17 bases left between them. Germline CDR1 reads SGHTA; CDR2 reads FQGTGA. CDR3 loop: CASSLTGPGLNHYGYTF. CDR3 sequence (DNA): TGTGCCAGCAGCTTAACGGGGCCGGGACTCAACCACTATGGCTACACCTTC.

DNA of the CDR3: TGTGCCAGCAGTTTAGCGGGGGGGTCGGATACGCAGTATTTT. Its protein product is CASSLAGGSDTQYF. The chain joins TRBV6-6 to TRBJ2-3, with 11 nucleotides matching TRBD2. The trim removed 4 bases at V and 6 bases at J, leaving 3 bases unmatched. CDR1 MNHNY and CDR2 SVGAGI come from the germline V gene (reference sequence). The CDR3 consists of 14 residues.

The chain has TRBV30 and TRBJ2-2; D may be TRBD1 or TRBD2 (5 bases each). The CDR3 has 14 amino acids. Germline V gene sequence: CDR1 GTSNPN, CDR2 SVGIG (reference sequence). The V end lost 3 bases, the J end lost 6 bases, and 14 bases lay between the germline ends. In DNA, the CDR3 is TGTGCCTGGAGCGTCCAGGTGGGGGCCGGGGAGCTGTTTTTT. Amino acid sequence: CAWSVQVGAGELFF.

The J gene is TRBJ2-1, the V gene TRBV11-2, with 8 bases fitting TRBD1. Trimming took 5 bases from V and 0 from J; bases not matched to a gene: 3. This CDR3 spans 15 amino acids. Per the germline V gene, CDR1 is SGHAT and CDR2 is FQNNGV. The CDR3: CASSLDRGSYNEQFF. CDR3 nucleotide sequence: TGTGCCAGCAGCCTTGACAGGGGCTCCTACAATGAGCAGTTCTTC.

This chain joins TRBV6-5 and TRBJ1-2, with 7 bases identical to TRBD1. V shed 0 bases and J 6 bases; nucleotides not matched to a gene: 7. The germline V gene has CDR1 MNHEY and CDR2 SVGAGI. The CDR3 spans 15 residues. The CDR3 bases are TGTGCCAGCAGTTACTCAAACAGGGGCGGCGATGGCTACACCTTC. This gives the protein CASSYSNRGGDGYTF.

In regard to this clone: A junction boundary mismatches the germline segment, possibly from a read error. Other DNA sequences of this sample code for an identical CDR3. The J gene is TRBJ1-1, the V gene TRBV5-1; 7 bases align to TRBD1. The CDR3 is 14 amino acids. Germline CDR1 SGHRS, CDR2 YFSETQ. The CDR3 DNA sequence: TGCGCCAGCAGCACGGGACAGTTGAACACTGAAGCCTTCTTT. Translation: CASSTGQLNTEAFF.